A few counts support the clone carrying this T cell receptor (beta chain). Germline values: CDR1 MNHEY, CDR2 SVGEGT. V was clipped by 9 bases and J by 2 bases, with 18 bases between them. This CDR3 region has 15 residues. The source of the sample is a study of T-cell reconstitution after alpha-beta-depleted transplantation in children. Unique molecular identifiers were incorporated into the prepared TCRbeta library. Via MiXCR, TCRdb re-called the PCR reads, giving one row per CDR3 protein. The table lists fewer than 550,000 distinct CDR3 sequences, about 11% of them singletons. The sample consisted of PBMCs from the stem cell graft donor, taken from the stem cell graft. V and J are TRBV6-2 or TRBV6-3 and TRBJ2-3; possible D gene TRBD2, 7 bases. The TCR comes from a human donor who donated a stem cell graft to a child with acute myeloid leukemia. CDR3 sequence reads: CASKRDKVPTDTQYF. CDR3 DNA: TGTGCCAGTAAGCGGGACAAAGTACCCACAGATACGCAGTATTTT.